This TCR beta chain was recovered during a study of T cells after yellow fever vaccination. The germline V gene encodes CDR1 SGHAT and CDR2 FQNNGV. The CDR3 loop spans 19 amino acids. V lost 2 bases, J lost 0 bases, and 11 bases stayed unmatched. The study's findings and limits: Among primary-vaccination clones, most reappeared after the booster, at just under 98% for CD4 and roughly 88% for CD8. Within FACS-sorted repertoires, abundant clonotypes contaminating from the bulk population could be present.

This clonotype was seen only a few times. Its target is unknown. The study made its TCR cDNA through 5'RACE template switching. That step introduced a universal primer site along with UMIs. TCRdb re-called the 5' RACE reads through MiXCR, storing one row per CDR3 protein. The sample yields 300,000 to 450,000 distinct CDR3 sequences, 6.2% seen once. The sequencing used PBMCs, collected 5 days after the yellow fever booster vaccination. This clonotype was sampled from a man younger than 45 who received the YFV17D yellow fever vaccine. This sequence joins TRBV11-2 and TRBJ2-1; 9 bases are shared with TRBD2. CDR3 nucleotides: TGTGCCAGCAGCTTATTAGCGGGAGCGAGGCCTAGCTCCTACAATGAGCAGTTCTTC. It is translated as CASSLLAGARPSSYNEQFF.